Each of the 27 T cell receptor beta chains below was sequenced from the same sample in a study of CD8+CD57+ T cells in acquired aplastic anemia. CDR3 and TCR beta VDJ profiling relied on genomic DNA as the template. A single record per CDR3 protein comes from TCRdb applying MiXCR to the reads. The data contain under 350,000 distinct CDR3 sequences, around three fifths of them seen just once; the ten biggest clones take up roughly 1.3%. CD8+CD57+ cell expansion, shown by flow cytometry, had occurred in the patients selected for sequencing. Specimen: sorted CD4+, CD8+, or CD8+CD57+ T cells (not recorded which) from PBMCs. The receptor set was obtained from a human donor with aplastic anemia.

V and J are TRBV19 and TRBJ2-5; the D gene is possibly TRBD1 (5 bases). CDR1 is LNHDA, CDR2 SQIVND, per germline (reference sequence). This CDR3 has 13 residues. Trimming took off 9 bases at V and 5 bases at J, with 16 bases between the two ends. The CDR3 is CASRVAGLETQYF. DNA of the CDR3: TGTGCCAGCAGGGTGGCAGGGTTGGAGACCCAGTACTTC.

With regard to this clonotype: Being one base from a much bigger clone, this may be a read error. Because it lacks the conserved phenylalanine or tryptophan at the end, this CDR3 is likely a read error. The gene calls are TRBV12-3 or TRBV12-4 and TRBJ2-1; 11 nucleotides align to TRBD2. The CDR3 sequence is 16 residues long. V shed 7 bases, J shed 4 bases, and the junction held 9 bases outside the gene matches. DNA for the CDR3: TGTGCCAGCATGATTAGCGGGAGGGCCCTTTACAATGAGCAGTTCCTC. Translating gives CASMISGRALYNEQFL.

DNA of the CDR3: TGTGCCAGCAGCTTGCTTAGCGGGGGGCCCTCTAACTATGGCTACACCTTC. This sequence encodes CASSLLSGGPSNYGYTF. This chain connects TRBV11-2 to TRBJ1-2; D is possibly TRBD1 (6 bases). This CDR3 spans 17 amino acids. Germline V CDR1 and CDR2: SGHAT, FQNNGV. Trimming left V 3 bases short and J 0 bases short, with 17 bases between.

The chain combines TRBV15 with TRBJ2-1; D gene uncertain. V gave up 10 bases and J gave up 7 bases, with 11 bases separating them. This CDR3 comprises 11 residues. Germline assignment: CDR1 LNHNV and CDR2 YYDKDF (reference sequence). The CDR3 DNA reads as TGTGCCATCCCGCCTAGGAATGAGCAGTTCTTC. This translates into CAIPPRNEQFF.

The chain uses TRBV9 and TRBJ1-2; maybe TRBD1 (6 bases). Between the trimmed V and J ends, which lost 4 bases and 7 bases, there was a span of 14 bases. Germline lookup yields CDR1 SGDLS and CDR2 YYNGEE. The CDR3 is 13 residues long. CDR3 coding DNA: TGTGCCAGCAGCTCAAAGGGGGTCGGTGGCTACACCTTC. It translates to CASSSKGVGGYTF.

This clonotype was detected ten times or more. CDR3 region: CASSYWQGTLHF. Written as DNA, the CDR3 is TGTGCCAGCAGTTACTGGCAAGGAACCCTCCACTTT. The rearrangement links TRBV6-5 to TRBJ1-6; D not resolved. Per the germline V gene, CDR1 is MNHEY and CDR2 is SVGAGI. CDR3 length: 12 amino acids. Trimming shortened V by 1 base and J by 14 bases, and 9 bases separated the two germline ends.

The CDR3: CASSPVGTGEYEQYF. The CDR3 coding sequence is TGTGCCAGCAGCCCGGTTGGGACAGGGGAGTACGAGCAGTACTTC. This chain uses TRBV4-2 with TRBJ2-7; 10 bases line up with TRBD1. The CDR3 has 15 residues. V lost 4 bases to trimming and J lost 4 bases; unmatched junction nucleotides: 7. In germline, CDR1 is LGHNA, CDR2 YNFKEQ.

This clonotype was observed at least ten times. V and J are TRBV27 and TRBJ2-7; D uncertain. V lost 0 bases to trimming and J lost 2 bases, with 11 bases between them. CDR1 and CDR2 (germline): MNHEY, SMNVEV (reference sequence). The CDR3 spans 15 residues. The CDR3 reads CASSLSSSAPYEQYF. In DNA form, the CDR3 reads TGTGCCAGCAGTTTATCGTCGTCCGCCCCCTACGAGCAGTACTTC.

As regards this clonotype: A read error may account for a junction end that differs from germline. J is TRBJ1-5 and V is TRBV7-3; 7 positions agree with TRBD1. In germline, CDR1 is SGHTA, CDR2 FQGTGA. This CDR3 has 15 amino acids. The CDR3 region is CASSRIGTESRPQHF. For the CDR3, the DNA is TGCGCCAGCAGCCGAATAGGGACAGAGAGCCGGCCCCAGCATTTT.

The sample holds many counts of this clonotype. The gene calls are TRBV7-3 and TRBJ2-1; D not resolved. Trimming shortened V by 5 bases and J by 7 bases, and 12 bases separated the two germline ends. The CDR3 has 13 residues. Germline lookup yields CDR1 SGHTA and CDR2 FQGTGA. CDR3 amino acids: CASSAVGLNEQFF. In DNA, the CDR3 is TGTGCCAGCAGCGCAGTCGGCCTTAATGAGCAGTTCTTC.

The V gene is TRBV2, the J gene TRBJ2-1; 9 bases match TRBD2. Per the germline V gene, CDR1 is SNHLY and CDR2 is FYNNEI. Trimming took 1 base from V and 6 from J; bases not matched to a gene: 7. The CDR3 is 16 residues long. The CDR3 DNA sequence: TGTGCCAGCAGTGAAGGGGGCGGGGGGGGACTCAATGAGCAGTTCTTC. This codes for CASSEGGGGGLNEQFF. Full variable domain (outside the CDR3, taken from reference TRBV2 and TRBJ2-1): EPEVTQTPSHQVTQMGQEVILRCVPISNHLYFYWYRQILGQKVEFLVSFYNNEISEKSEIFDDQFSVERPDGSNFTLKIRSTKLEDSAMYFCASSEGGGGGLNEQFFGPGTRLTVL.

This sequence joins TRBV7-8 and TRBJ1-2; tentatively, D is TRBD1 (5 bases). The CDR3 consists of 12 residues. V lost 10 bases and J lost 4, with 13 bases in between. Germline CDR1 is SGHVS and CDR2 is FQNEAQ. CDR3 loop: CAILEGTYGYTF. CDR3 DNA: TGTGCCATCCTCGAAGGGACCTATGGCTACACCTTC.

This clonotype was counted many times. This chain uses TRBV5-6 with TRBJ2-1; the D gene is possibly TRBD1 (5 bases). In germline, CDR1 is SGHDT, CDR2 YYEEEE. V was shortened by 4 bases and J by 7 bases, with 18 bases between the two germline ends. This CDR3 comprises 15 residues. The CDR3 region is CASSLGQGALNEQFF. For the CDR3, the DNA is TGTGCCAGCAGCCTCGGACAAGGCGCTCTTAATGAGCAGTTCTTC. The whole variable domain, filled in from reference TRBV5-6 and TRBJ2-1, reads DAGVTQSPTHLIKTRGQQVTLRCSPKSGHDTVSWYQQALGQGPQFIFQYYEEEERQRGNFPDRFSGHQFPNYSSELNVNALLLGDSALYLCASSLGQGALNEQFFGPGTRLTVL.

The chain recombines TRBV20-1 with TRBJ2-7, with D possibly being TRBD2 (7 bases). CDR3 size: 10 residues. V was shortened by 7 bases and J by 9 bases, with 13 bases between the two germline ends. CDR1 is DFQATT and CDR2 is SNEGSKA in the germline V gene (reference sequence). This CDR3 reads CSGEGGGQYF. The CDR3 DNA follows: TGCAGTGGCGAAGGGGGGGGGCAGTACTTC.

On this clonotype: The junction departs from germline at one end; a sequencing error may be responsible. The chain carries TRBV10-1 and TRBJ1-5; D unresolved. Germline CDR1 WNHNN, CDR2 SYGVQD (reference sequence). This CDR3 has 14 amino acids. The CDR3 sequence: CASSDSGTNEPQHF. The CDR3 DNA follows: TGCGCCAGCAGTGATTCGGGAACCAATGAGCCCCAGCATTTT.

The V gene is TRBV2, the J gene TRBJ1-3; D gene unclear. The ends were cut back, 1 base at V and 1 base at J, with 8 bases in the middle. The CDR3 has 15 residues. In germline, CDR1 is SNHLY, CDR2 FYNNEI. The CDR3, as DNA: TGTGCCAGCAGTGAAGAGGAATTTTCTGGAAACACCATATATTTT. Its protein product is CASSEEEFSGNTIYF.

The V gene is TRBV5-1, the J gene TRBJ1-3; D perhaps matches TRBD1 (5 bases). The germline CDR1 and CDR2 sequences are SGHRS and YFSETQ. The V and J ends lost 1 base and 8 bases respectively, with 10 bases between them. CDR3 size: 13 residues. CDR3 loop: CASSLQGLDTIYF. CDR3 DNA: TGCGCCAGCAGCTTGCAGGGTTTGGACACCATATATTTT.

Here the CDR3 reads CSVFDPWGGYTF. In DNA, the CDR3 is TGCAGCGTTTTTGACCCATGGGGTGGCTACACCTTC. The chain couples TRBV29-1 to TRBJ1-2; the D is unclear. Between the trimmed V and J ends, which lost 5 bases and 7 bases, there was a span of 14 bases. This CDR3 has 12 residues. Germline V CDR1 and CDR2: SQVTM, ANQGSEA.

This clonotype was recorded many times. The chain recombines TRBV20-1 with TRBJ2-7, with a possible D match to TRBD2 (5 bases). Trimming left V 3 bases short and J 3 bases short, with 12 bases between. CDR3 length equals 13 residues. Germline CDR1 reads DFQATT; CDR2 reads SNEGSKA (reference sequence). The CDR3 loop is CSASALANYEQYF. The CDR3 DNA reads TGCAGTGCTAGTGCGCTAGCCAACTACGAGCAGTACTTC.

The chain couples TRBV7-8 to TRBJ1-1, with a possible D match to TRBD1 (5 bases). There are 14 residues in the CDR3. Germline V gives CDR1 SGHVS, CDR2 FQNEAQ. V was clipped by 5 bases and J by 1 base, with 11 bases between them. In DNA form, the CDR3 reads TGTGCCAGCAGCACTATGGGGACGAACACTGAAGCTTTCTTT. Protein sequence: CASSTMGTNTEAFF. Combining the CDR3 with reference TRBV7-8 and TRBJ1-1 gives the whole variable domain GAGVSQSPRYKVAKRGQDVALRCDPISGHVSLFWYQQALGQGPEFLTYFQNEAQLDKSGLPSDRFFAERPEGSVSTLKIQRTQQEDSAVYLCASSTMGTNTEAFFGQGTRLTVV.

This clonotype was detected many times. The rearrangement uses TRBV19 and TRBJ2-1; unclear D gene. The CDR3 sequence is 13 residues long. The V gene lost 10 bases and the J gene lost 2 bases, with 12 bases spanning the gap. Germline V gene sequence: CDR1 LNHDA, CDR2 SQIVND (reference sequence). The CDR3: CAIQRRAYNEQFF. DNA for the CDR3: TGTGCCATCCAGAGGCGAGCCTACAATGAGCAGTTCTTC.

This clonotype was found many times. V usage is TRBV10-3 and J usage is TRBJ1-1; D ambiguous. CDR3 length equals 15 residues. Germline CDR1 is ENHRY and CDR2 is SYGVKD. Trimming took 0 bases from V and 1 from J, leaving 9 bases between them. The CDR3 spells CAISESGLGNTEAFF. The CDR3 DNA reads TGTGCCATCAGTGAGTCAGGGTTAGGGAACACTGAAGCTTTCTTT.

This clonotype has at least ten counts. The chain uses TRBV4-1 and TRBJ1-3, with D maybe TRBD1 (6 bases). The CDR3 covers 17 residues. Germline CDR1 and CDR2: MGHRA and YSYEKL. V was shortened by 0 bases and J by 4 bases, with 16 bases between the two germline ends. The CDR3: CASSQEHIAGAGNTIYF. DNA of the CDR3: TGCGCCAGCAGCCAAGAACATATAGCGGGGGCCGGAAACACCATATATTTT.

This clonotype was recorded a few times. V gene TRBV29-1 combines with J gene TRBJ2-5; D may be TRBD2 (6 bases). Looked up from germline, CDR1 is SQVTM and CDR2 is ANQGSEA. CDR3 length equals 15 residues. The germline V and J ends were trimmed by 4 bases and 2 bases, with 17 bases remaining between them. The chain's CDR3 is CSVAGDTTNQETQYF. The CDR3 DNA is TGCAGCGTTGCGGGGGATACTACCAATCAAGAGACCCAGTACTTC.

This clonotype has ten or more counts. The CDR3 coding sequence is TGTGCCAGCAGCCCCGGTTGGGAAAAACTGTTTTTT. It is translated as CASSPGWEKLFF. The V and J genes are TRBV12-3 or TRBV12-4 and TRBJ1-4, with D hard to call. This CDR3 contains 12 residues. V was pared by 6 bases and J by 8 bases, with 10 bases between.

The chain joins TRBV6-6 to TRBJ1-2; D remains unclear. Trimming took 6 bases from V and 4 from J, leaving 12 bases between them. The germline CDR1 and CDR2 sequences are MNHNY and SVGAGI (reference sequence). The CDR3 is made up of 13 amino acids. CDR3 amino acids: CASSPGKAYGYTF. CDR3 coding DNA: TGTGCCAGCAGCCCTGGCAAGGCCTATGGCTACACCTTC.

This chain uses TRBV10-3 with TRBJ2-3, with D perhaps matching TRBD2 (7 bases). Trimming took 8 bases from V and 8 from J, leaving 11 bases between them. Germline-derived CDR1 and CDR2 are ENHRY and SYGVKD. The CDR3 is made up of 11 amino acids. CDR3 DNA sequence: TGTGCCATCGGGGGGGGCGGTACGCAGTATTTT. This codes for CAIGGGGTQYF.